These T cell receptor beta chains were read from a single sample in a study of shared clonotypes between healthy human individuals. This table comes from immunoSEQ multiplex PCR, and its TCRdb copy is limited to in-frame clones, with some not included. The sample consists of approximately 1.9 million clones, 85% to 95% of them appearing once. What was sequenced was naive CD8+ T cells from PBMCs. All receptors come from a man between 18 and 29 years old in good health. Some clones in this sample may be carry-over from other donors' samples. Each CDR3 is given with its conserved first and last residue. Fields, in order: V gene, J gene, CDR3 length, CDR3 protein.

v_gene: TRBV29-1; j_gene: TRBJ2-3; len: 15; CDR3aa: CSVEAAAHAQDTQYF
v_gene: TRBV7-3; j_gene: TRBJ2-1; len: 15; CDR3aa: CASSPGDSTIDEQFF
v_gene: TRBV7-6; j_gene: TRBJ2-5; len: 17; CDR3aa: CASSSTRLAGAQETQYF
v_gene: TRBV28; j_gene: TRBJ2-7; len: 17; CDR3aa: CASSYGTGGWDSYEQYF
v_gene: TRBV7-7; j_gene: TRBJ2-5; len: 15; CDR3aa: CASSPGTSGQETQYF
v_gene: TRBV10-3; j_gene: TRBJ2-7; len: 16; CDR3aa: CAISEARTGPPGEQYF
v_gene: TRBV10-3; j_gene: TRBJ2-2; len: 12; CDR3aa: CAIMEGTGELFF
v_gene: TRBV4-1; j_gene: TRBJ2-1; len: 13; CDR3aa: CASSHRDSYEQFF
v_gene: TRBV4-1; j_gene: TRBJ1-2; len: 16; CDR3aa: CASSQTRTGVGYGYTF
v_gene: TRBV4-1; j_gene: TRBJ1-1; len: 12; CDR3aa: CASSQGEGEAFF
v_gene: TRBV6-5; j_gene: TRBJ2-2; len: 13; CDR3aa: CASSAGYLGELFF
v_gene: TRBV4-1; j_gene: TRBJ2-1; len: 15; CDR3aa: CASSPDMAPYNEQFF
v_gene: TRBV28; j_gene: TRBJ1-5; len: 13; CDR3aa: CAIDQGPNQPQHF
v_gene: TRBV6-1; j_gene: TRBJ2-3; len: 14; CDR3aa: CASQDALLTDTQYF
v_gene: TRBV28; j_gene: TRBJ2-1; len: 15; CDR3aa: CASRGVGTRHNEQFF
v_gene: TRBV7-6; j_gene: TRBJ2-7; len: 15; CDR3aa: CASSQSRLFSYEQYF
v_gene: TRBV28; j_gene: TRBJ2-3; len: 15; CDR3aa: CASSFGGGRTDTQYF
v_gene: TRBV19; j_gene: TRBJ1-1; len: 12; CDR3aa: CASPGEGGEAFF
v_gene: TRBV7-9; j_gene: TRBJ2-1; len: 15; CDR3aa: CASSTLMGLAGEQFF
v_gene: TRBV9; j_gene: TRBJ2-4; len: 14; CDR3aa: CASSPGGPKNIQYF
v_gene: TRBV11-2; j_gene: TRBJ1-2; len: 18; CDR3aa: CASSFLPHPAGGLDGYTF
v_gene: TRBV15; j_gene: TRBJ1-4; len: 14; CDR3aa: CATRDRGTNEKLFF
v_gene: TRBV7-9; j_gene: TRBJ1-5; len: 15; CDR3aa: CASSLEDYSNQPQHF
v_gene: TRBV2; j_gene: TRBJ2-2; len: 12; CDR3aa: CASSEARGELFF
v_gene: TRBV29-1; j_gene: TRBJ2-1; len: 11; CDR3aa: CSVDSFGEQFF
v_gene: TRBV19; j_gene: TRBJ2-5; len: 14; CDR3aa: CASRKDTFGETQYF
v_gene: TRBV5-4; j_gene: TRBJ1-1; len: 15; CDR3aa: CASSLGDRGQTEAFF
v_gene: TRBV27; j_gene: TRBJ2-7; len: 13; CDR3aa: CASSFGRAYEQYF
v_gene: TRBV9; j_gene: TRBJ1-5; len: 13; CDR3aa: CASSVDGVQPQHF
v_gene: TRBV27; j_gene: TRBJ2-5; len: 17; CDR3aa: CASRLGLAGGGGETQYF
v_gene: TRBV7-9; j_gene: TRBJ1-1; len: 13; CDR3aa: CASSQDGGDEAFF
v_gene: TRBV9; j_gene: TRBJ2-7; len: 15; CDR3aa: CASSPRASGLYEQYF
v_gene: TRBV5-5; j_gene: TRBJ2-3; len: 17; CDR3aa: CASNYETARRSTDTQYF
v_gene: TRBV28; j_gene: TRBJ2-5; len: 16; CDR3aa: CASSSPGQGFQETQYF
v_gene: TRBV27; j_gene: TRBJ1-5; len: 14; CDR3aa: CASSFRDMNQPQHF